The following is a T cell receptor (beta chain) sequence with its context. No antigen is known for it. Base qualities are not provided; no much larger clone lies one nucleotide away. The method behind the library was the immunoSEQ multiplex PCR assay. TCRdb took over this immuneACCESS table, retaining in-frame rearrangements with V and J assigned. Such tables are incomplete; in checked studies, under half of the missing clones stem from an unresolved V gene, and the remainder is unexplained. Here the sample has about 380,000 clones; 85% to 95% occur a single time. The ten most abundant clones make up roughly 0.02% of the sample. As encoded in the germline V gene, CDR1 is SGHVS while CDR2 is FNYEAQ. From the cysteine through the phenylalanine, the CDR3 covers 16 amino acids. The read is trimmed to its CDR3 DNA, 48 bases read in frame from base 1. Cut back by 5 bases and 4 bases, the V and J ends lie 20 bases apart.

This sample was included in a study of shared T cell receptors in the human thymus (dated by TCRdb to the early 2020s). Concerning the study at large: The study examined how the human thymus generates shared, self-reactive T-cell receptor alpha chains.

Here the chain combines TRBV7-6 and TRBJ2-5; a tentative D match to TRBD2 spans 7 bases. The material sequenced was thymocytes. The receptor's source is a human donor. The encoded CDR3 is CASSPRGGRIGETQYF. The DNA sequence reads TGTGCCAGCAGCCCCAGGGGCGGGAGAATTGGAGAGACCCAGTACTTC.